These 24 T cell receptor beta chains came from one sample sequenced in a study of T cell repertoires in cytomegalovirus infection. TCRdb fed the reads into MiXCR, producing one record per CDR3 protein. The table has 650,000 to 900,000 distinct CDR3 sequences, about 33% seen once. Their antigen targets remain unknown. Sequenced material: cultured CD8+ T cells from PBMCs, taken from culture after CMV antigen stimulation. The source of these receptors is a human donor in good health (CMV status not recorded). Some clones in this sample may be carry-over from other donors' samples.

There are many counts of this clonotype. The chain recombines TRBV7-2 with TRBJ2-3, with 10 nucleotides matching TRBD1. This CDR3 has 14 amino acids. Germline values: CDR1 SGHTA, CDR2 FQGNSA. The CDR3 region is CAGDRGRGTDTQYF. CDR3 sequence (DNA): TGTGCGGGGGACAGGGGAAGAGGCACAGATACGCAGTATTTT.

This clonotype was observed many times. The chain has TRBV6-6 and TRBJ2-3, with 11 bases matching TRBD2. CDR1 MNHNY and CDR2 SVGAGI come from the germline V gene (reference sequence). CDR3 length: 16 residues. With V trimmed by 3 bases and J by 6 bases, 8 bases remained unmatched. The CDR3: CASSYASGGLLDTQYF. The CDR3 DNA is TGTGCCAGCAGTTATGCTAGCGGGGGGCTGCTGGATACGCAGTATTTT.

The chain combines TRBV18 with TRBJ2-7; D may be TRBD1 or TRBD2 (5 bases each). The CDR3 spans 15 residues. Germline V lookup: CDR1 KGHSH, CDR2 LQKENI. The ends were cut back, 3 bases at V and 0 bases at J, with 12 bases in the middle. The CDR3 reads CASSPNWGSSYEQYV. The CDR3 nucleotides are TGTGCCAGCTCACCGAACTGGGGGAGCTCCTACGAGCAGTACGTC.

The chain combines TRBV19 with TRBJ1-1, with TRBD1 matching over 7 bases. The CDR3 spans 16 residues. V lost 5 bases, J lost 5 bases, and 14 bases stayed unmatched. CDR1 and CDR2 (germline): LNHDA, SQIVND (reference sequence). In DNA, the CDR3 is TGTGCCAGTAGTCTCGCGGGACCCAGGGGGGGAACTGAAGCTTTCTTT. This codes for CASSLAGPRGGTEAFF.

This clonotype was counted a few times. The rearrangement joins TRBV6-1 to TRBJ1-5, with D hard to call. The V gene lost 0 bases and the J gene lost 3 bases, with 15 bases spanning the gap. This CDR3 has 17 amino acids. Germline CDR1 and CDR2: MNHNS and SASEGT. DNA for the CDR3: TGTGCCAGCAGTGAAGCGGGCTGGAAGACCTCCAATCAGCCCCAGCATTTT. It codes for CASSEAGWKTSNQPQHF.

The rearrangement links TRBV27 to TRBJ2-2; no clear D. The V gene lost 2 bases and the J gene lost 5 bases, with 12 bases spanning the gap. In germline, CDR1 is MNHEY, CDR2 SMNVEV (reference sequence). CDR3 length equals 15 residues. This chain's CDR3 is CASSLMWVRTGELFF. The CDR3 DNA reads as TGTGCCAGCAGTTTAATGTGGGTGAGGACCGGGGAGCTGTTTTTT.

This rearrangement joins TRBV11-3 to TRBJ2-1, with 9 bases lining up with TRBD2. From germline, CDR1 is SGHNT and CDR2 YENEEA. The CDR3 runs 14 residues. V lost 5 bases and J lost 9; bases outside the gene matches: 8. CDR3 coding DNA: TGTGCCAGCAGCCTTCCGGGACTAGCTAGTGAGCAGTTCTTC. Its translation is CASSLPGLASEQFF.

J is TRBJ1-5 and V is TRBV18; D not resolved. V lost 6 bases and J 3 bases, leaving 12 bases between the germline ends. Per germline, CDR1 KGHSH and CDR2 LQKENI. This CDR3 is built from 14 residues. The CDR3 sequence: CASSTDGYNQPQHF. The DNA for the CDR3 is TGTGCCAGCTCCACGGACGGGTACAATCAGCCCCAGCATTTT.

The rearrangement uses TRBV13 and TRBJ2-7; 10 bases align to TRBD1. The J segment lost 3 bases and the V segment lost 5 bases, leaving 19 bases of the junction unmatched. CDR1 and CDR2 (germline): PRHDT, FYEKMQ (reference sequence). This CDR3 has 19 amino acids. The CDR3 sequence: CASSTMTVTGGVRVYEQYV. CDR3 DNA: TGTGCCAGCAGCACCATGACCGTGACAGGGGGCGTTCGGGTCTACGAGCAGTACGTC.

The table lists this clonotype with many counts. The chain has TRBV7-2 and TRBJ2-6, with D possibly TRBD1 on 6 matching bases. The CDR3 covers 17 residues. The ends were cut back, 5 bases at V and 1 base at J, with 15 bases in the middle. CDR1 SGHTA and CDR2 FQGNSA come from the germline V gene. In DNA form, the CDR3 reads TGTGCCAGCAGCGTAACCGGGACAACTTCTGGGGCCAACGTCCTGACTTTC. Its translation: CASSVTGTTSGANVLTF.

A few counts support this clonotype. The chain carries TRBV24-1 and TRBJ2-6; D could derive from TRBD1 or TRBD2 (6 bases each). The germline V and J ends were trimmed by 9 bases and 1 base, with 18 bases remaining between them. Per germline, CDR1 KGHDR and CDR2 SFDVKD. The CDR3 is 17 residues long. CDR3 region: CATLSRGTNSGANVLTF. The CDR3, as DNA: TGTGCCACCCTATCCCGGGGGACAAATTCTGGGGCCAACGTCCTGACTTTC.

This clonotype was recorded at least ten times. The V and J genes are TRBV7-9 and TRBJ2-2; TRBD1 aligns across 9 bases. The CDR3 length is 17 residues. From germline, CDR1 is SEHNR and CDR2 FQNEAQ (reference sequence). The J segment lost 3 bases and the V segment lost 5 bases, leaving 10 bases of the junction unmatched. The CDR3: CASSLIRDRAYTGELFF. The DNA of the CDR3 is TGTGCCAGCAGCCTCATCCGGGACAGGGCTTACACCGGGGAGCTGTTTTTT.

Only a few counts were recorded for this clonotype. V and J are TRBV6-2 or TRBV6-3 and TRBJ2-2; the D gene is possibly TRBD1 (6 bases). The length of the CDR3 is 18 residues. The V end was cut by 4 bases, the J end by 1 base, with 19 bases between. Germline loops: CDR1 MNHEY, CDR2 SVGEGT. CDR3 nucleotide sequence: TGTGCCAGCAGTTTTAACAGGGATCAATGGCAGAACACCGGGGAGCTGTTTTTT. Its protein product is CASSFNRDQWQNTGELFF.

The V gene is TRBV2, the J gene TRBJ1-5, with D perhaps matching TRBD1 (5 bases). Per germline, CDR1 SNHLY and CDR2 FYNNEI. The CDR3 is made up of 15 amino acids. V gave up 6 bases and J gave up 3 bases, with 15 bases separating them. The CDR3 DNA is TGTGCCAGCAGGGGGGAGCACCCCATCAATCAGCCCCAGCATTTT. This encodes CASRGEHPINQPQHF.

This chain uses TRBV7-2 with TRBJ1-1; D gene uncertain. The CDR3 spans 16 residues. Germline assignment: CDR1 SGHTA and CDR2 FQGNSA. Trimming stripped 5 bases from V and 1 base from J, with 17 bases between. CDR3 sequence reads: CASSPKGSGGNTEAFF. Here the CDR3 DNA reads TGTGCCAGCAGCCCAAAAGGTTCGGGTGGGAACACTGAAGCTTTCTTT. Variable domain in full (rest from reference TRBV7-2 and TRBJ1-1): GAGVSQSPSNKVTEKGKDVELRCDPISGHTALYWYRQSLGQGLEFLIYFQGNSAPDKSGLPSDRFSAERTGGSVSTLTIQRTQQEDSAVYLCASSPKGSGGNTEAFFGQGTRLTVV.

This CDR3 is CASSPGTSGPRTDTQYF. DNA of the CDR3: TGTGCCAGCAGTCCCGGGACTAGCGGGCCCCGGACAGATACGCAGTATTTT. The chain carries TRBV12-3 or TRBV12-4 and TRBJ2-3, with 12 bases identical to TRBD2. The junction had 9 bases not matched to a gene; V was cut back by 5 bases and J by 3 bases. CDR3 length: 17 residues.

V usage is TRBV5-1 and J usage is TRBJ2-3, with 7 bases identical to TRBD1. With V trimmed by 4 bases and J by 0 bases, 5 bases remained unmatched. The CDR3 consists of 15 residues. The germline V gene has CDR1 SGHRS and CDR2 YFSETQ. CDR3 residues: CASSQTGPSTDTQYF. Written as DNA, the CDR3 is TGCGCCAGCAGCCAGACAGGGCCTAGCACAGATACGCAGTATTTT.

The V gene is TRBV7-6, the J gene TRBJ2-1; D may be TRBD2 (6 bases). This CDR3 spans 14 amino acids. The germline gives CDR1 SGHVS, CDR2 FNYEAQ. The V end lost 1 base, the J end lost 13 bases, and 17 bases lay between the germline ends. CDR3 bases: TGTGCCAGCAGCTTAGGAAGTAGCGGCGCTGGTCAGTTCTTC. This encodes CASSLGSSGAGQFF.

This clonotype was observed a few times. V usage is TRBV11-3 and J usage is TRBJ1-3, with no clear D. The V and J ends lost 4 bases and 0 bases respectively, with 16 bases between them. The length of the CDR3 is 17 residues. Germline V gene data show CDR1 as SGHNT and CDR2 as YENEEA. This CDR3 is CASSYEKATISGNTIYF. Here the CDR3 DNA reads TGTGCCAGCAGCTACGAGAAGGCGACGATCTCTGGAAACACCATATATTTT.

V gene TRBV7-9 combines with J gene TRBJ2-7, with D unresolved. V lost 3 bases and J lost 5, with 8 bases in between. CDR1 is SEHNR and CDR2 is FQNEAQ in the germline V gene (reference sequence). The CDR3 has 12 amino acids. CDR3 DNA sequence: TGTGCCAGCAGCTTCCTGGGGAACGAGCAGTACGTC. This gives the protein CASSFLGNEQYV.

The rearrangement links TRBV7-6 to TRBJ1-1; D not certain. CDR3 size: 15 residues. Trimming took off 2 bases at V and 2 bases at J, with 12 bases between the two ends. Germline V gives CDR1 SGHVS, CDR2 FNYEAQ. The CDR3 DNA reads as TGTGCCAGCAGCTTATCGGCCACCTACAACACTGAAGCTTTCTTT. It specifies CASSLSATYNTEAFF.

This clonotype was observed many times. The chain joins TRBV7-8 to TRBJ2-5, with D uncertain. The CDR3 has 12 amino acids. Per the germline V gene, CDR1 is SGHVS and CDR2 is FQNEAQ. The germline V and J ends were trimmed by 1 base and 11 bases, with 11 bases remaining between them. The CDR3 DNA reads TGTGCCAGCAGCTTAGGGGCCGAGCCTCAGTACTTC. Its translation: CASSLGAEPQYF.

This clonotype was seen a handful of times. The V and J genes are TRBV7-6 and TRBJ2-7; possible D gene TRBD2, 5 bases. The CDR3 spans 15 residues. Germline values: CDR1 SGHVS, CDR2 FNYEAQ. The V end lost 5 bases, the J end lost 1 base, and 15 bases lay between the germline ends. The CDR3: CASSPSDGDSYEQYV. CDR3 nucleotides: TGTGCCAGCAGCCCCTCAGACGGGGATTCCTACGAGCAGTACGTC.

V is TRBV2 and J is TRBJ1-2; a weak D match, TRBD1 (6 bases). Germline assignment: CDR1 SNHLY and CDR2 FYNNEI. Trimming pared 2 bases from V and 3 bases from J, leaving 16 bases between. The CDR3 runs 16 residues. As DNA, the CDR3 is TGTGCCAGCAGTGAAAGGGGGGGACACCTCGACTATGGCTACACCTTC. This gives the protein CASSERGGHLDYGYTF.